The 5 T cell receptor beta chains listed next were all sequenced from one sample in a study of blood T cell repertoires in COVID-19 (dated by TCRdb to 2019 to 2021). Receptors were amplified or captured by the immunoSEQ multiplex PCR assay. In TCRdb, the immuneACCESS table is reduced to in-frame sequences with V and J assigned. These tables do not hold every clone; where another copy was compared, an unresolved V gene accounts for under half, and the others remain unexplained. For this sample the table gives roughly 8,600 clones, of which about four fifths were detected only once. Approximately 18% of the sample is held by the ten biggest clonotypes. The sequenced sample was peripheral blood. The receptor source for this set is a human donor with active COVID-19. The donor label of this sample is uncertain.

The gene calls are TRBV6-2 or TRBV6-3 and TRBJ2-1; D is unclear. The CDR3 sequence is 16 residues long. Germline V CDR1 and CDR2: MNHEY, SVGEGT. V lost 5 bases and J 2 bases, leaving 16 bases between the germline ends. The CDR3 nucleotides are TGTGCCAGCAGTAAATTTCGTCTAATCCCCTACAATGAGCAGTTCTTC. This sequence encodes CASSKFRLIPYNEQFF.

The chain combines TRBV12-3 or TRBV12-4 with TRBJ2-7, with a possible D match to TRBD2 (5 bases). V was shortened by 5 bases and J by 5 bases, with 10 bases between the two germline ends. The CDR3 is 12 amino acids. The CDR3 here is CASSGVGDEQYF. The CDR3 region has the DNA TGTGCCAGCAGTGGGGTCGGGGACGAGCAGTACTTC.

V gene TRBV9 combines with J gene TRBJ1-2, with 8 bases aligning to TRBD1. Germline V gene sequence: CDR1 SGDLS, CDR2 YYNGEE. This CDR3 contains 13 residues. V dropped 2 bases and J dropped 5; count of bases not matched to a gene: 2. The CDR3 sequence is CASSVRDRYGYTF. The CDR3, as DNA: TGTGCCAGCAGCGTGAGGGACAGGTATGGCTACACCTTC.

The CDR3: CASSLVGRGQGGETQYF. As DNA, the CDR3 is TGTGCCAGCAGCTTAGTGGGGCGGGGACAGGGGGGAGAGACCCAGTACTTC. The chain recombines TRBV11-2 with TRBJ2-5, with 11 positions matching TRBD1. This CDR3 is 17 amino acids long. Germline CDR1 and CDR2: SGHAT and FQNNGV. The ends lost 1 base at V and 4 bases at J; junction bases unmatched: 8.

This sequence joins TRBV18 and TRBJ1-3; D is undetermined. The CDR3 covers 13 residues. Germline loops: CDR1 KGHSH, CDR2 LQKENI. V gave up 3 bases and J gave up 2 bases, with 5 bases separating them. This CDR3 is CASSPQTGNTIYF. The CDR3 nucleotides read TGTGCCAGCTCACCCCAAACTGGAAACACCATATATTTT.